This passage covers 26 T cell receptor beta chains from one sample sequenced in a study of a mutant IDH1 vaccine in newly diagnosed glioma. Some clones are missing from TCRdb's copy, which holds only in-frame ones; the method was immunoSEQ multiplex PCR. The sample lists 99,000 or so clones; roughly 90% were seen once. The time point: baseline, week 1 (first vaccination visit). Specified treatment: pre-vaccination baseline after standard-of-care therapy. Sequencing was performed on PBMCs, taken from a glioma patient treated with radiotherapy, temozolomide or both. The receptors here all came from a woman between 45 and 65 years old with glioma.

The chain combines TRBV30 with TRBJ2-1; 11 positions match TRBD2. The CDR3 totals 16 residues. Germline loops: CDR1 GTSNPN, CDR2 SVGIG (reference sequence). Trimming took 0 bases from V and 7 from J; bases not matched to a gene: 8. The CDR3 loop reads CAWSVLLAGVGNEQFF. CDR3 coding DNA: TGTGCCTGGAGTGTTTTACTAGCGGGAGTAGGGAATGAGCAGTTCTTC. The full variable domain, with the rest looked up from reference TRBV30 and TRBJ2-1, is SQTIHQWPATLVQPVGSPLSLECTVEGTSNPNLYWYRQAAGRGLQLLFYSVGIGQISSEVPQNLSASRPQDRQFILSSKKLLLSDSGFYLCAWSVLLAGVGNEQFFGPGTRLTVL.

This clone was seen only once. The rearrangement links TRBV2 to TRBJ1-4, with 9 bases identical to TRBD1. V lost 11 bases to trimming and J lost 6 bases; unmatched junction nucleotides: 7. Germline lookup yields CDR1 SNHLY and CDR2 FYNNEI. This CDR3 comprises 13 residues. The CDR3: CAAKTGGDEKLFF. For the CDR3, the DNA is TGTGCCGCCAAGACAGGGGGGGATGAAAAACTGTTTTTT.

This clone was seen a single time. V usage is TRBV7-6 and J usage is TRBJ2-7, with a tentative D call TRBD1 (6 bases). In germline, CDR1 is SGHVS, CDR2 FNYEAQ. The V and J ends lost 3 bases and 4 bases respectively, with 22 bases between them. The CDR3 runs 17 residues. CDR3 in amino acids: CASSFAGYRERSYEQYF. Here the CDR3 DNA reads TGTGCCAGCAGCTTCGCCGGGTACAGGGAAAGGAGTTACGAGCAGTACTTC.

This chain links TRBV28 with TRBJ1-2; 8 nucleotides agree with TRBD1. The trim removed 4 bases at V and 8 bases at J, leaving 12 bases unmatched. This CDR3 spans 15 amino acids. The germline gives CDR1 MDHEN, CDR2 SYDVKM. In DNA form, the CDR3 reads TGTGCCAGCAGTTCGACTCAGGACAGGGTGGAAGGCTACACCTTC. This codes for CASSSTQDRVEGYTF.

Only one count was recorded for this clone. This chain joins TRBV12-5 and TRBJ2-5; 13 bases are a match to TRBD2. The CDR3 length is 18 residues. Germline V gives CDR1 LGHNT, CDR2 FRNRAP. J gave up 5 bases and V 1 base, and 10 bases lay outside the gene matches. The CDR3 DNA reads as TGTGCTAGTGGTTTGGAGTTAACTAGCGGGAGGGCCTGGGAGACCCAGTACTTC. Encoded protein: CASGLELTSGRAWETQYF.

This clone was detected only once. The rearrangement links TRBV5-4 to TRBJ2-2, with D perhaps matching TRBD1 (6 bases). This CDR3 comprises 15 residues. Trimming removed 4 bases from V and 5 bases from J, with 15 bases in between. Germline V gives CDR1 SGHNT, CDR2 YYREEE (reference sequence). CDR3 DNA: TGTGCCAGCAGCCCGGACGCAGGGGAAACCGGGGAGCTGTTTTTT. Protein sequence: CASSPDAGETGELFF.

This rearrangement joins TRBV28 to TRBJ1-5; D remains unclear. Germline V gene data show CDR1 as MDHEN and CDR2 as SYDVKM. Trimming stripped 5 bases from V and 4 bases from J, with 6 bases between. This CDR3 is 12 amino acids long. CDR3 amino acids: CASSVLNQPQHF. The CDR3 nucleotides are TGTGCCAGCAGTGTACTTAATCAGCCCCAGCATTTT.

This clone was observed a single time. This chain joins TRBV15 and TRBJ2-3, with 13 nucleotides matching TRBD2. Germline lookup yields CDR1 LNHNV and CDR2 YYDKDF (reference sequence). This CDR3 spans 15 amino acids. Trimming cost V 0 bases and J 8 bases; bases outside gene matches: 2. As DNA, the CDR3 is TGTGCCACCAGCAGAGAACTAGCGGGAGGGGGTACGCAGTATTTT. As protein: CATSRELAGGGTQYF.

Written as DNA, the CDR3 is TGTGCCAGTTCGACTAGCGGGAGTTCTAGGAATGAGCAGTTCTTC. Translating gives CASSTSGSSRNEQFF. This chain joins TRBV10-3 and TRBJ2-1; the match to TRBD2 covers 12 bases. CDR1 is ENHRY, CDR2 SYGVKD, per germline. V lost 10 bases and J lost 7; bases outside the gene matches: 11. The CDR3 contains 15 residues.

The rearrangement links TRBV4-1 to TRBJ1-6; D is ambiguous. The germline V and J ends were trimmed by 3 bases and 3 bases, with 9 bases remaining between them. Germline lookup yields CDR1 MGHRA and CDR2 YSYEKL. The CDR3 contains 15 residues. CDR3 in DNA: TGCGCCAGCAGCCACGGACGGTTCTATAATTCACCCCTCCACTTT. Its protein is CASSHGRFYNSPLHF.

This chain links TRBV7-9 with TRBJ2-1; TRBD1 matches 11 bases. V was pared by 2 bases and J by 4 bases, with 7 bases of the junction left unmatched. CDR1 is SEHNR and CDR2 is FQNEAQ in the germline V gene (reference sequence). CDR3 length equals 17 residues. The CDR3 loop is CASSLNPGTGGYNEQFF. The CDR3 nucleotides are TGTGCCAGCAGCTTAAACCCAGGGACAGGGGGGTACAATGAGCAGTTCTTC.

V gene TRBV27 combines with J gene TRBJ1-2, with no clear D. CDR1 MNHEY and CDR2 SMNVEV come from the germline V gene (reference sequence). CDR3 length equals 13 residues. The V end was cut by 6 bases, the J end by 4 bases, with 12 bases between. The CDR3 nucleotides are TGTGCCAGCAGCTTTTACGGGAGCTATGGCTACACCTTC. It translates to CASSFYGSYGYTF.

This sequence joins TRBV5-1 and TRBJ1-3; D is possibly TRBD1 (6 bases). CDR1 and CDR2 from the germline V gene are SGHRS and YFSETQ. The V and J ends lost 2 bases and 3 bases respectively, with 12 bases between them. The CDR3 is made up of 15 amino acids. The CDR3 bases are TGCGCCAGCAGCTTCAACAGGGACGGTGGAAACACCATATATTTT. Its translation is CASSFNRDGGNTIYF. The variable domain in full, with the rest retrieved from reference TRBV5-1 and TRBJ1-3, is KAGVTQTPRYLIKTRGQQVTLSCSPISGHRSVSWYQQTPGQGLQFLFEYFSETQRNKGNFPGRFSGRQFSNSRSEMNVSTLELGDSALYLCASSFNRDGGNTIYFGEGSWLTVV.

This clone was observed a few times. This chain joins TRBV7-9 and TRBJ1-2; a possible D gene is TRBD1 (6 bases). The CDR3 contains 16 residues. The V gene's germline CDR1 is SEHNR and CDR2 FQNEAQ (reference sequence). The V gene lost 5 bases and the J gene lost 0 bases, with 16 bases spanning the gap. In DNA form, the CDR3 reads TGTGCCAGCAGCCCCGCCCCGGGACACTCTAACTATGGCTACACCTTC. Translated: CASSPAPGHSNYGYTF.

The rearrangement joins TRBV2 to TRBJ2-1; 13 bases are a match to TRBD2. This CDR3 region has 15 residues. After removal of 6 bases from V and 11 bases from J, the junction contained 10 bases not matched to a gene. Germline CDR1 and CDR2: SNHLY and FYNNEI. CDR3 sequence reads: CASSFGLAGEGKQFF. CDR3 in DNA: TGTGCCAGCAGCTTTGGACTAGCGGGAGAGGGGAAGCAGTTCTTC.

The V call is TRBV28, the J call TRBJ1-5; TRBD1 matches at 9 bases. J gave up 0 bases and V 4 bases, and 13 bases lay outside the gene matches. This CDR3 has 19 amino acids. CDR1 MDHEN and CDR2 SYDVKM come from the germline V gene. This chain's CDR3 is CASSSRDREWGYSNQPQHF. The CDR3 DNA reads TGTGCCAGCAGTTCGCGGGACAGGGAGTGGGGGTATAGCAATCAGCCCCAGCATTTT.

V and J are TRBV7-9 and TRBJ2-3; no definite D call. Germline V CDR1 and CDR2: SEHNR, FQNEAQ (reference sequence). V gave up 2 bases and J gave up 3 bases, with 12 bases separating them. The CDR3 has 15 amino acids. The CDR3 reads CASSLRATGTDTQYF. As DNA, the CDR3 is TGTGCCAGCAGCTTAAGGGCTACCGGGACAGATACGCAGTATTTT.

J is TRBJ1-5 and V is TRBV10-2, with D uncertain. V lost 5 bases to trimming and J lost 6 bases, with 17 bases between them. The germline V gene has CDR1 WSHSY and CDR2 SAAADI. CDR3 length: 15 residues. The CDR3 sequence is CASSSRELGVQPQHF. In nucleotides, the CDR3 is TGCGCCAGCAGTTCTCGGGAATTGGGAGTTCAGCCCCAGCATTTT.

The V call is TRBV5-4, the J call TRBJ1-4; weak D call: TRBD1 (5 bases). Trimming removed 2 bases from V and 3 bases from J, with 14 bases in between. Germline-derived CDR1 and CDR2 are SGHNT and YYREEE (reference sequence). The CDR3 loop spans 16 amino acids. The CDR3 region is CASSFGLQGANEKLFF. The CDR3 nucleotides read TGTGCCAGCAGCTTTGGACTTCAGGGAGCTAATGAAAAACTGTTTTTT.

This clone was seen only a few times. The V gene is TRBV7-9, the J gene TRBJ1-6, with TRBD1 matching over 8 bases. Germline CDR1 reads SEHNR; CDR2 reads FQNEAQ (reference sequence). The CDR3 totals 16 residues. V gave up 5 bases and J gave up 8 bases; unmatched junction bases: 11. CDR3 sequence (DNA): TGTGCCAGCAGCCCACCTCCGCAGGGGGCTTATTCACCCCTCCACTTT. Its protein is CASSPPPQGAYSPLHF.

This chain links TRBV15 with TRBJ1-5, with a weak D call TRBD1 (5 bases). This CDR3 contains 14 residues. The V gene's germline CDR1 is LNHNV and CDR2 YYDKDF (reference sequence). Trimming shortened V by 1 base and J by 3 bases, and 7 bases separated the two germline ends. The CDR3 is CATSRAGSNQPQHF. Here the CDR3 DNA reads TGTGCCACCAGCAGAGCAGGGTCCAATCAGCCCCAGCATTTT.

The rearrangement joins TRBV5-1 to TRBJ2-2, with a possible D match to TRBD2 (7 bases). V shed 4 bases and J shed 0 bases, with 19 bases lying between them. Germline assignment: CDR1 SGHRS and CDR2 YFSETQ. This CDR3 contains 18 residues. The DNA of the CDR3 is TGCGCCAGCAGCCCTGGACAGTTAGGGACTACGAACACCGGGGAGCTGTTTTTT. Protein sequence: CASSPGQLGTTNTGELFF.

The table lists this clone with a count of one. The genes are TRBV21-1 and TRBJ2-3; no DNA check was done on the table's D call, TRBD1. TRBV21-1 is annotated as a pseudogene. This CDR3 comprises 14 residues. CDR3 sequence: CASSEGQHTDTQYF. CDR3 bases: TGTGCCAGCAGCGAAGGACAGCACACAGATACGCAGTATTTT.

V gene TRBV7-9 combines with J gene TRBJ1-5; D ambiguous. Trimming took off 4 bases at V and 0 bases at J, with 10 bases between the two ends. Germline CDR1 and CDR2: SEHNR and FQNEAQ (reference sequence). The CDR3 extends over 15 amino acids. For the CDR3, the DNA is TGTGCCAGCAGCTCGGACGGGAATAGCAATCAGCCCCAGCATTTT. This sequence encodes CASSSDGNSNQPQHF.

The chain uses TRBV5-6 and TRBJ1-4; unclear D gene. The CDR3 totals 13 residues. The V gene lost 4 bases and the J gene lost 7 bases, with 11 bases spanning the gap. Germline assignment: CDR1 SGHDT and CDR2 YYEEEE. CDR3 amino acids: CASSQPGVEKLFF. Written as DNA, the CDR3 is TGTGCCAGCAGCCAACCCGGGGTTGAAAAACTGTTTTTT.

The rearrangement joins TRBV4-1 to TRBJ1-2, with D possibly being TRBD1 (6 bases). This CDR3 region has 15 residues. Germline V gene sequence: CDR1 MGHRA, CDR2 YSYEKL. The V end lost 9 bases, the J end lost 2 bases, and 19 bases lay between the germline ends. Here the CDR3 DNA reads TGCGCCAGTTCTCCCAGTAAGGGGGTAAACTATGGCTACACCTTC. Translation: CASSPSKGVNYGYTF.